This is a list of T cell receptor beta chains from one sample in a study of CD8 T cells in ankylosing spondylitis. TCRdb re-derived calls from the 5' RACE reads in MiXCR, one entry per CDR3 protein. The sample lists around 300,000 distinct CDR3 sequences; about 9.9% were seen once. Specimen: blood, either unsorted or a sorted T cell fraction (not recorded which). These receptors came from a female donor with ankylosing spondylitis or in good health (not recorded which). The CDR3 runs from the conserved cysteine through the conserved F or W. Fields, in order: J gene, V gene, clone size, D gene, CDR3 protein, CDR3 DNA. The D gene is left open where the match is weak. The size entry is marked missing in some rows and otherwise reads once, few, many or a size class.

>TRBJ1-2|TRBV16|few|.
CASSRPQIKPYGYTF
TGTGCCAGCAGCCGCCCCCAGATTAAACCCTATGGCTACACCTTC
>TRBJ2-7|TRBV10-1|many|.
CASSNDRRGDEQYF
TGCGCCAGTAGTAACGACAGGCGCGGGGACGAGCAGTACTTC
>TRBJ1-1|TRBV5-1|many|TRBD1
CASSPRTGKNTEAFF
TGCGCCAGCAGCCCAAGGACAGGGAAGAACACTGAAGCTTTCTTT
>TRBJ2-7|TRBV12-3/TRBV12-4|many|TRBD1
CASSRVTGVSYEQYF
TGTGCCAGCAGTCGTGTGACAGGGGTAAGCTACGAGCAGTACTTC
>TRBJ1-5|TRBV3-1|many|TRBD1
CASSQGPGQGGQPQHF
TGTGCCAGCAGCCAAGGCCCGGGACAGGGGGGTCAGCCCCAGCATTTT
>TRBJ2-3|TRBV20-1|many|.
CSASATTTDTQYF
TGCAGTGCGTCAGCTACGACTACAGATACGCAGTATTTT
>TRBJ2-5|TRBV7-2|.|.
CASSLPVLANLQETQYF
TGTGCCAGCAGCTTACCGGTCCTAGCGAACCTCCAAGAGACCCAGTACTTC
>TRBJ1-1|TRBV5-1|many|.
CASSLLTGPEAFF
TGCGCCAGCAGCTTGCTTACAGGGCCTGAAGCTTTCTTT
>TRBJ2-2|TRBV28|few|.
CASSDQGIGELFF
TGTGCCAGCAGTGACCAGGGAATCGGGGAGCTGTTTTTT
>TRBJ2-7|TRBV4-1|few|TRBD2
CASSLRGGDSFQDEQYF
TGCGCCAGCAGCCTTCGGGGGGGCGATTCATTTCAAGACGAGCAGTACTTC
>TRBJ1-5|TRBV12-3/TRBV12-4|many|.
CASRNGGNQPQHF
TGTGCCAGCAGAAATGGGGGGAATCAGCCCCAGCATTTT
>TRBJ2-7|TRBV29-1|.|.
CSVEGAPYEQYF
TGCAGCGTTGAAGGGGCCCCCTACGAGCAGTACTTC
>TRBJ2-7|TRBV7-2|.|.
CASTQQGSPYEQYF
TGTGCCAGCACCCAGCAGGGGTCTCCTTACGAGCAGTACTTC
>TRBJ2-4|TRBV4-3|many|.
CASSQEVRTIKNIQYF
TGCGCCAGCAGCCAAGAAGTCAGAACCATAAAAAACATTCAGTACTTC